Each of the 23 T cell receptor beta chains below was sequenced from the same sample in a study of T cells after yellow fever vaccination. A single record per CDR3 protein comes from TCRdb applying MiXCR to the 5' RACE reads. The table includes more than 95,000 distinct CDR3 sequences, about 7.8% detected once. The starting material was CD4+ T cells sorted from PBMCs, obtained about 41 days after the first yellow fever vaccination. The receptor source for this set is a man aged 18 to 30 who received the YFV17D yellow fever vaccine.

This clonotype showed up many times. The rearrangement joins TRBV20-1 to TRBJ2-7, with TRBD1 matching over 10 bases. The ends lost 3 bases at V and 0 bases at J; junction bases unmatched: 8. Germline V gene data show CDR1 as DFQATT and CDR2 as SNEGSKA (reference sequence). The CDR3 length is 16 residues. The CDR3 is CSASLRDRGFSYEQYF. The CDR3 DNA reads as TGCAGTGCTAGCTTACGGGACAGGGGCTTCTCCTACGAGCAGTACTTC.

The chain recombines TRBV7-2 with TRBJ2-4; D tentatively fits TRBD1 or TRBD2 (5 bases each). CDR1 and CDR2 (germline): SGHTA, FQGNSA. The CDR3 length is 15 residues. Trimming pared 3 bases from V and 8 bases from J, leaving 17 bases between. Written as DNA, the CDR3 is TGTGCCAGCAGCTTGGACCGGAGCAGAGGGGACATTCAGTACTTC. It translates to CASSLDRSRGDIQYF.

This clonotype appeared many times. The CDR3 is CASSQDRGFNGYTF. The CDR3 bases are TGCGCCAGCAGCCAAGACCGGGGGTTCAATGGCTACACCTTC. V and J are TRBV4-1 and TRBJ1-2, with D possibly matching TRBD1 (5 bases). CDR1 is MGHRA, CDR2 YSYEKL, per germline. The CDR3 covers 14 residues. V lost 0 bases, J lost 6 bases, and 11 bases lay in between.

The table lists this clonotype with many counts. This chain connects TRBV5-4 to TRBJ2-1; 15 bases line up with TRBD2. Per germline, CDR1 SGHNT and CDR2 YYREEE (reference sequence). V was pared by 2 bases and J by 8 bases, with 11 bases of the junction left unmatched. The CDR3 is made up of 18 amino acids. The CDR3 nucleotides are TGTGCCAGCAGCTTTCGTGGACTAGCGGGGGGGCGGGCCCATGAGCAGTTCTTC. Protein product: CASSFRGLAGGRAHEQFF.

This clonotype was observed at least ten times. This chain links TRBV20-1 with TRBJ2-2; perhaps TRBD2 as D (5 bases). The CDR3 totals 14 residues. Trimming cost V 3 bases and J 7 bases, with 15 bases left between them. Germline V lookup: CDR1 DFQATT, CDR2 SNEGSKA (reference sequence). The CDR3 here is CSASRPGGGGELFF. The CDR3 DNA reads as TGCAGTGCTAGTCGGCCAGGAGGAGGCGGGGAGCTGTTTTTT.

This clonotype was detected many times. V and J are TRBV7-2 and TRBJ2-1, with D uncertain. Germline CDR1 reads SGHTA; CDR2 reads FQGNSA. CDR3 length: 11 residues. V was clipped by 3 bases and J by 5 bases, with 2 bases between them. The CDR3: CASSFHNEQFF. The CDR3 coding sequence is TGTGCCAGCAGCTTCCACAATGAGCAGTTCTTC.

The chain joins TRBV7-9 to TRBJ1-1; D not resolved. Trimming pared 5 bases from V and 7 bases from J, leaving 5 bases between. CDR1 SEHNR and CDR2 FQNEAQ come from the germline V gene (reference sequence). The CDR3 sequence is 10 residues long. The chain's CDR3 is CASSGNEAFF. CDR3 DNA: TGTGCCAGCAGCGGAAATGAAGCTTTCTTT.

In its sample, this clonotype was seen many times. The chain couples TRBV3-1 to TRBJ1-2; D remains unclear. CDR1 and CDR2 (germline): LGHDT, YNNKEL (reference sequence). V dropped 6 bases and J dropped 6 bases, with 14 bases sitting between them. This CDR3 is 13 amino acids long. CDR3 region: CASRSPLGHGYTF. The CDR3 coding sequence is TGTGCCAGCAGGTCGCCTTTGGGCCATGGCTACACCTTC.

The sample holds many counts of this clonotype. The V gene is TRBV10-3, the J gene TRBJ2-7; 7 bases are a match to TRBD2. The CDR3 has 12 amino acids. V gave up 5 bases and J gave up 7 bases; unmatched junction bases: 5. Germline lookup yields CDR1 ENHRY and CDR2 SYGVKD. The CDR3 loop reads CAISSIGGEQYV. The CDR3 region has the DNA TGTGCCATCAGTTCTATCGGGGGGGAGCAGTACGTC.

This clonotype was counted ten times or more. This CDR3 is CSVEIRPPYEQYF. The CDR3 coding sequence is TGCAGCGTTGAAATTCGGCCTCCATACGAGCAGTACTTC. The gene calls are TRBV29-1 and TRBJ2-7; D unclear. Germline V CDR1 and CDR2: SQVTM, ANQGSEA. The CDR3 is 13 amino acids. V lost 2 bases and J 4 bases, leaving 12 bases between the germline ends.

Ten or more counts support this clonotype. The V call is TRBV20-1, the J call TRBJ2-1; 15 nucleotides agree with TRBD2. This CDR3 contains 15 residues. The trim removed 5 bases at V and 9 bases at J, leaving 8 bases unmatched. The germline gives CDR1 DFQATT, CDR2 SNEGSKA (reference sequence). CDR3: CSAPWTSGGASEQFF. The CDR3 nucleotides read TGCAGTGCTCCATGGACTAGCGGGGGGGCCTCTGAGCAGTTCTTC.

In its sample, this clonotype was seen many times. This sequence joins TRBV5-1 and TRBJ1-5; no clear D. Trimming removed 4 bases at V and 0 bases at J, with 11 bases between. CDR3 length equals 15 residues. The germline CDR1 and CDR2 sequences are SGHRS and YFSETQ. The CDR3: CASSENGYSNQPQHF. CDR3 DNA: TGCGCCAGCAGCGAAAACGGATATAGCAATCAGCCCCAGCATTTT.

This clonotype was counted at least ten times. The J gene is TRBJ2-3, the V gene TRBV4-2; TRBD2 agrees at 7 bases. V dropped 1 base and J dropped 6; count of bases not matched to a gene: 7. The CDR3 length is 15 residues. Germline V lookup: CDR1 LGHNA, CDR2 YNFKEQ. In DNA form, the CDR3 reads TGTGCCAGCAGCCAAGCCGCGGGGGTCGCGGATACGCAGTATTTT. Its protein product is CASSQAAGVADTQYF.

In its sample, this clonotype was seen many times. The chain is built from TRBV5-4 and TRBJ2-5; 7 bases fit TRBD2. CDR3 length: 13 residues. J gave up 4 bases and V 4 bases, and 4 bases lay outside the gene matches. Germline V gene sequence: CDR1 SGHNT, CDR2 YYREEE (reference sequence). Here the CDR3 reads CASSREGSETQYF. The DNA for the CDR3 is TGTGCCAGCAGCAGGGAGGGCTCAGAGACCCAGTACTTC. The variable domain in full, completed from reference TRBV5-4 and TRBJ2-5, reads ETGVTQSPTHLIKTRGQQVTLRCSSQSGHNTVSWYQQALGQGPQFIFQYYREEENGRGNFPPRFSGLQFPNYSSELNVNALELDDSALYLCASSREGSETQYFGPGTRLLVL.

On this clonotype: A read error is possible here, since a much larger clone lies one base away. V and J are TRBV4-2 and TRBJ2-2; 8 nucleotides line up with TRBD2. The CDR3 covers 16 residues. Per the germline V gene, CDR1 is LGHNA and CDR2 is YNFKEQ. DNA of the CDR3: TGTGACAGCAGCCAAGTAGCGGGGTTGAACACCGGGGAGCTGTTTTTT. This gives the protein CDSSQVAGLNTGELFF.

This clonotype has at least ten counts. This sequence joins TRBV12-3 or TRBV12-4 and TRBJ2-5; tentative D call: TRBD2 (5 bases). V was clipped by 0 bases and J by 5 bases, with 10 bases between them. The CDR3 contains 14 residues. As DNA, the CDR3 is TGTGCCAGCAGTTTAGCGGCGAGAGGGGAGACCCAGTACTTC. Amino acids: CASSLAARGETQYF.

This clonotype was detected a few times. An end of the junction does not agree with germline; a read error may underlie this. The chain has TRBV20-1 and TRBJ1-2; D gene uncertain. Per the germline V gene, CDR1 is DFQATT and CDR2 is SNEGSKA (reference sequence). The length of the CDR3 is 16 residues. CDR3: CCARDQPGRANYGYTF. CDR3 DNA sequence: TGCTGTGCTAGAGATCAACCAGGTCGGGCTAACTATGGCTACACCTTC.

This clonotype was observed many times. The gene calls are TRBV11-1 and TRBJ1-1; weak D call: TRBD1 (6 bases). Germline-derived CDR1 and CDR2 are SGHAT and FQDESV (reference sequence). With 2 bases removed from V and 1 base from J, the gap between germline ends came to 20 bases. This CDR3 contains 18 residues. The CDR3 coding sequence is TGTGCCAGCAGCTTACACCCCGAGGGGGGGGCTGCGAACACTGAAGCTTTCTTT. This encodes CASSLHPEGGAANTEAFF.

This clonotype was counted between two and nine times. This chain uses TRBV12-5 with TRBJ1-6, with D maybe TRBD1 (6 bases). This CDR3 comprises 14 residues. Germline values: CDR1 LGHNT, CDR2 FRNRAP. V was clipped by 8 bases and J by 9 bases, with 17 bases between them. This CDR3 is CASRGPSRSSPLHF. The CDR3 bases are TGTGCTAGTCGGGGGCCCTCGAGGAGTTCACCCCTCCACTTT.

This clonotype was observed many times. The V and J genes are TRBV20-1 and TRBJ2-3, with 10 bases identical to TRBD2. The CDR3 covers 13 residues. The germline V gene has CDR1 DFQATT and CDR2 SNEGSKA (reference sequence). J lost 3 bases, V lost 5 bases, and 2 bases had no gene match. The CDR3 sequence is CSALAGVTDTQYF. In DNA form, the CDR3 reads TGCAGTGCTCTAGCGGGGGTGACAGATACGCAGTATTTT.

This clonotype was picked up many times. The rearrangement uses TRBV29-1 and TRBJ1-4, with D perhaps TRBD1 (6 bases). This CDR3 region has 13 residues. The V and J ends lost 4 bases and 1 base respectively, with 7 bases between them. Germline V lookup: CDR1 SQVTM, CDR2 ANQGSEA. Written as DNA, the CDR3 is TGCAGCGTTGGCAGGGGAACTAATGAAAAACTGTTTTTT. This sequence encodes CSVGRGTNEKLFF.

The rearrangement uses TRBV3-1 and TRBJ1-2; D unresolved. The CDR3 runs 16 residues. Trimming cost V 0 bases and J 4 bases, with 15 bases left between them. Looked up from germline, CDR1 is LGHDT and CDR2 is YNNKEL (reference sequence). The chain's CDR3 is CASSQDSPGLIYGYTF. Written as DNA, the CDR3 is TGTGCCAGCAGCCAAGATTCTCCAGGCCTTATCTATGGCTACACCTTC.

In its sample, this clonotype was seen many times. The V gene is TRBV5-1, the J gene TRBJ2-3; D is unresolved. The V end was cut by 7 bases, the J end by 6 bases, with 24 bases between. This CDR3 is built from 16 residues. Germline CDR1 reads SGHRS; CDR2 reads YFSETQ. The CDR3 sequence is CASLAGSGRLSDTQYF. The CDR3, as DNA: TGCGCCAGCCTGGCCGGGTCCGGTCGACTTTCCGATACGCAGTATTTT.